This T cell receptor beta chain derives from a study of glioma-infiltrating T cells. This clonotype was seen many times. Its antigen is currently unknown. Using RNA template, CDR3s of TCR alpha and beta were amplified with iRepertoire arm-PCR. TCRdb re-called the multiplex PCR reads through MiXCR, storing one row per CDR3 protein. In the table there are around 170,000 distinct CDR3 sequences, roughly two fifths of which are singletons. This CDR3 is built from 11 residues. Per germline, CDR1 SNHLY and CDR2 FYNNEI. V was clipped by 5 bases and J by 10 bases, with 9 bases between them. Study-level results: Gliomas, especially low-grade, showed above-expected tissue-blood divergence; non-neoplastic patients showed below.

The genes are TRBV2 and TRBJ2-1; D gene ambiguous. The receptor's source is a human donor with low-grade glioma or glioblastoma, undergoing nonglioma brain surgery, or in good health (not recorded which). The specimen sequenced was glioma tissue, nonneoplastic brain tissue, or PBMCs (not recorded which). The CDR3 sequence is CASSLGFEQFF. The CDR3 bases are TGTGCCAGCAGTTTAGGGTTCGAGCAGTTCTTC.